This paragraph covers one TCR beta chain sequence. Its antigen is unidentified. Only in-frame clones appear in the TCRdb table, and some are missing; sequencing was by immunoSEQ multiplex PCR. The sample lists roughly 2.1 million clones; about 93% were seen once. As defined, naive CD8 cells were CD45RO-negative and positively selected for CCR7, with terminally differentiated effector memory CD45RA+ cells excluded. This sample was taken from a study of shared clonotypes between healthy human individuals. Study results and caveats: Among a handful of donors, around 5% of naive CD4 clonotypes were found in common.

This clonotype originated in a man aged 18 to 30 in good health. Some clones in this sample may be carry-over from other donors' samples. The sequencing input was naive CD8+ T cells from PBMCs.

CDR3 in DNA: TGTGCCAGCAGTCCCCGCCGTTCCGGCCGGGAAGCTTTCTTT. Amino acid sequence: CASSPRRSGREAFF. The rearrangement uses TRBV28 and TRBJ1-1, with D unclear. V lost 5 bases to trimming and J lost 8 bases, with 18 bases between them. In germline, CDR1 is MDHEN, CDR2 SYDVKM. The CDR3 length is 14 residues. The full variable domain, with the rest looked up from reference TRBV28 and TRBJ1-1, is DVKVTQSSRYLVKRTGEKVFLECVQDMDHENMFWYRQDPGLGLRLIYFSYDVKMKEKGDIPEGYSVSREKKERFSLILESASTNQTSMYLCASSPRRSGREAFFGQGTRLTVV.